The clone carrying this T cell receptor beta chain was recorded only once. What it binds is not known. The data stem from a study of a mutant IDH1 vaccine in newly diagnosed glioma. The overall study: The therapy given earlier, which was standard therapy, consisted of radiotherapy, temozolomide, or both, and most of the patients received both.

Germline V CDR1 and CDR2: SGHAT, FQNNGV. The length of the CDR3 is 11 residues. V shed 5 bases and J shed 2 bases, with 1 base lying between them. TCRdb's table, derived via immunoSEQ multiplex PCR, lists solely in-frame clones and lacks some. This sample has about 32,000 clones; 82% occur once, and the top ten carry approximately 6.9%. Time point denoted: week 35, safety follow-up. It was 300 ug of mutant IDH1 20-mer peptide that made up each vaccine dose, given with topical imiquimod. Astrocytomas that were new, WHO grade 3 or 4, IDH1-mutant and ATRX-lost were present in the donors. Sequencing used PBMCs, obtained from a glioma patient whose treatment included an IDH1 peptide vaccine. This sequence joins TRBV11-2 and TRBJ2-1, with unresolved D. This TCR was recovered from a woman under 30 with glioma. CDR3 sequence (DNA): TGTGCCAGCAGCGCCTACAATGAGCAGTTCTTC. Amino acid sequence: CASSAYNEQFF.